Following are 17 T cell receptor beta chains from one sample sequenced in a study of cytomegalovirus exposure and HLA in healthy donors. TCRdb's copy holds only in-frame clones and misses some; the assay was immunoSEQ multiplex PCR. The sample consists of tens of thousands of clones, 89% of them appearing once. Sample: PBMCs. The receptors were sampled from a woman between 18 and 30 years old in good health and CMV-seronegative.

The rearrangement joins TRBV15 to TRBJ2-3; TRBD1 matches at 8 bases. The CDR3 spans 13 residues. V shed 4 bases, J shed 4 bases, and the junction held 1 base outside the gene matches. The germline V gene encodes CDR1 LNHNV and CDR2 YYDKDF (reference sequence). The CDR3 DNA follows: TGTGCCACCAGCAAACAGGGGGCAGATACGCAGTATTTT. This translates into CATSKQGADTQYF.

This clone was recorded a few times. V and J are TRBV6-1 and TRBJ2-7; TRBD1 is a possible D gene (5 bases). This CDR3 is built from 13 residues. Germline lookup yields CDR1 MNHNS and CDR2 SASEGT. V gave up 3 bases and J gave up 0 bases, with 6 bases separating them. This CDR3 reads CASSDDSSYEQYF. The CDR3 DNA follows: TGTGCCAGCAGTGACGACAGCTCCTACGAGCAGTACTTC.

The V and J genes are TRBV5-1 and TRBJ1-1; a possible D gene is TRBD1 (6 bases). The germline V gene has CDR1 SGHRS and CDR2 YFSETQ. This CDR3 region has 15 residues. Trimming took off 0 bases at V and 0 bases at J, with 9 bases between the two ends. In nucleotides, the CDR3 is TGCGCCAGCAGCTTGGGGGGGCGAATGAACACTGAAGCTTTCTTT. The encoded protein is CASSLGGRMNTEAFF.

The rearrangement uses TRBV19 and TRBJ1-1, with TRBD1 identical over 7 bases. Germline V gene sequence: CDR1 LNHDA, CDR2 SQIVND (reference sequence). The CDR3 is 13 amino acids. Unmatched junction bases numbered 11, after V lost 9 bases and J lost 7 bases. The CDR3 DNA is TGTGCCAGCCAGCAGACAGGGTTGGGTGAAGCTTTCTTT. It yields the protein CASQQTGLGEAFF.

J is TRBJ2-1 and V is TRBV4-1; D is possibly TRBD2 (7 bases). Germline V gives CDR1 MGHRA, CDR2 YSYEKL. V was clipped by 4 bases and J by 3 bases, with 19 bases between them. This CDR3 has 17 amino acids. CDR3 amino acids: CASSRGSWGANYNEQFF. CDR3 in DNA: TGCGCCAGCAGCCGCGGGAGTTGGGGGGCCAACTACAATGAGCAGTTCTTC.

The V gene is TRBV28, the J gene TRBJ1-5; D is ambiguous. The V end was cut by 5 bases, the J end by 4 bases, with 15 bases between. The CDR3 spans 15 residues. CDR1 and CDR2 (germline): MDHEN, SYDVKM. The CDR3 is CASSPSEVRNQPQHF. The CDR3 DNA is TGTGCCAGCAGTCCCAGCGAGGTTAGGAATCAGCCCCAGCATTTT.

The rearrangement uses TRBV6-5 and TRBJ1-2; 9 bases align to TRBD1. The CDR3 is made up of 15 amino acids. V lost 5 bases and J lost 5; bases outside the gene matches: 9. The germline gives CDR1 MNHEY, CDR2 SVGAGI. CDR3 coding DNA: TGTGCCAGCAGTCGAGAGGACAGGGGTCCTTATGGCTACACCTTC. Its translation: CASSREDRGPYGYTF.

The chain recombines TRBV30 with TRBJ1-5; no firm D call. The CDR3 spans 14 residues. The germline V gene has CDR1 GTSNPN and CDR2 SVGIG (reference sequence). V was trimmed by 0 bases and J by 7 bases, leaving 13 bases between them. CDR3 bases: TGTGCCTGGAGTGTACTCGGGGTAGGACAGCCCCAGCATTTT. This gives the protein CAWSVLGVGQPQHF.

The CDR3 region is CASSSLAGTSGGGTQYF. Written as DNA, the CDR3 is TGCGCCAGCAGCTCCCTCGCCGGGACTAGCGGGGGGGGGACCCAGTACTTC. V is TRBV5-1 and J is TRBJ2-5; 16 bases are shared with TRBD2. J lost 7 bases, V lost 3 bases, and 9 bases had no gene match. The CDR3 covers 17 residues. Per germline, CDR1 SGHRS and CDR2 YFSETQ.

The chain carries TRBV2 and TRBJ2-2, with 8 bases lining up with TRBD1. V trimming: 3 bases; J trimming: 0 bases; junction bases outside the gene matches: 0. Germline loops: CDR1 SNHLY, CDR2 FYNNEI. CDR3 length: 15 residues. CDR3 protein: CASSETGANTGELFF. In DNA form, the CDR3 reads TGTGCCAGCAGTGAGACAGGGGCGAACACCGGGGAGCTGTTTTTT.

The rearrangement links TRBV4-1 to TRBJ2-7, with D unresolved. From germline, CDR1 is MGHRA and CDR2 YSYEKL. This CDR3 has 15 amino acids. V lost 1 base, J lost 1 base, and 11 bases lay in between. The CDR3: CASSQVFHSSYEQYF. The CDR3, as DNA: TGCGCCAGCAGCCAAGTTTTTCACAGTTCCTACGAGCAGTACTTC.

The genes are TRBV28 and TRBJ2-6, with TRBD2 identical over 16 bases. The CDR3 contains 19 residues. Germline V gene lookup returns CDR1 MDHEN and CDR2 SYDVKM. V shed 6 bases and J 2 bases; nucleotides not matched to a gene: 7. The CDR3 DNA follows: TGTGCCAGCAGACGACCGGGACTAGCGGGAGGGCCTGGGGCCAACGTCCTGACTTTC. Protein sequence: CASRRPGLAGGPGANVLTF. Full variable domain (missing parts from reference TRBV28 and TRBJ2-6): DVKVTQSSRYLVKRTGEKVFLECVQDMDHENMFWYRQDPGLGLRLIYFSYDVKMKEKGDIPEGYSVSREKKERFSLILESASTNQTSMYLCASRRPGLAGGPGANVLTFGAGSRLTVL.

The J gene is TRBJ2-7, the V gene TRBV28; D might be TRBD1 (6 bases). Trimming cost V 5 bases and J 1 base, with 12 bases left between them. The germline V gene has CDR1 MDHEN and CDR2 SYDVKM. This CDR3 has 14 residues. CDR3 DNA sequence: TGTGCCAGCAGTGAGCCGGGACAATCCTACGAGCAGTACTTC. Protein product: CASSEPGQSYEQYF. Looking up the rest from reference TRBV28 and TRBJ2-7 gives the full variable domain: DVKVTQSSRYLVKRTGEKVFLECVQDMDHENMFWYRQDPGLGLRLIYFSYDVKMKEKGDIPEGYSVSREKKERFSLILESASTNQTSMYLCASSEPGQSYEQYFGPGTRLTVT.

The chain combines TRBV11-3 with TRBJ1-3; D gene unclear. V was clipped by 4 bases and J by 4 bases, with 14 bases between them. There are 15 residues in the CDR3. Germline V lookup: CDR1 SGHNT, CDR2 YENEEA. This chain's CDR3 is CASSSQPWEGNTIYF. CDR3 bases: TGTGCCAGCAGCTCCCAACCGTGGGAGGGAAACACCATATATTTT.

The count of this clone is one. J is TRBJ2-6 and V is TRBV6-5; possible D gene TRBD1, 5 bases. This CDR3 region has 15 residues. Trimming took off 6 bases at V and 0 bases at J, with 9 bases between the two ends. Germline loops: CDR1 MNHEY, CDR2 SVGAGI. This CDR3 reads CASRIDSSGANVLTF. CDR3 DNA: TGTGCCAGCAGAATCGACAGCTCTGGGGCCAACGTCCTGACTTTC.

The chain combines TRBV5-6 with TRBJ2-2; 9 positions match TRBD1. Germline CDR1 and CDR2: SGHDT and YYEEEE. V lost 1 base to trimming and J lost 7 bases; unmatched junction nucleotides: 5. The CDR3 consists of 15 residues. CDR3 amino acids: CASSLTGGVSGELFF. The CDR3 DNA follows: TGTGCCAGCAGCTTGACAGGGGGCGTTAGCGGGGAGCTGTTTTTT.

The V call is TRBV15, the J call TRBJ2-4, with D maybe TRBD2 (5 bases). V was trimmed by 6 bases and J by 0 bases, leaving 12 bases between them. The CDR3 has 15 amino acids. Germline CDR1 LNHNV, CDR2 YYDKDF (reference sequence). The CDR3, as DNA: TGTGCCACCAGGGCGGTCGGGATAGCCAAAAACATTCAGTACTTC. Protein product: CATRAVGIAKNIQYF.